Listed below are T cell receptor beta chains from one sample, sequenced in a study of blood T cells in healthy people across ages. TCRdb redid the calling of the 5' RACE reads with MiXCR, one entry per CDR3 protein. The profile shows roughly 1.9 million distinct CDR3 sequences, around 40% of them singletons. The sequenced sample was blood. These receptors all stem from a human donor in good health. Both conserved end residues are part of each CDR3. The D gene is left open where the match is weak. The listing skips clone size in some rows; elsewhere it reads once, few, many or a size class.

cdr3_aa	cdr3_nt	j_call	clone_size	v_call	d_call
CASSLKRGRDSNQPQHF	TGTGCCAGCAGCTTAAAGAGGGGCAGAGATAGCAATCAGCCCCAGCATTTT	TRBJ1-5	-	TRBV7-3	-
CASSIQGQGDYGYTF	TGTGCCAGTAGTATCCAGGGACAGGGAGACTATGGCTACACCTTC	TRBJ1-2	-	TRBV19	TRBD1
CASSSATGSWGYTF	TGCGCCAGCAGCTCAGCTACAGGGTCATGGGGCTACACCTTC	TRBJ1-2	-	TRBV5-1	-
CASSPGTNEEEQYF	TGTGCCAGCAGCCCCGGGACAAATGAAGAGGAGCAGTACTTC	TRBJ2-7	few	TRBV3-1	-
CAISDLTGGGPEAFF	TGTGCCATCAGTGATCTTACCGGGGGGGGCCCTGAAGCTTTCTTT	TRBJ1-1	few	TRBV10-3	-
CASSSLIRDRKGYTF	TGTGCCAGCAGCTCCTTAATCCGGGACCGCAAGGGCTACACCTTC	TRBJ1-2	-	TRBV11-2	-
CAISEGQENEKLFF	TGTGCCATCAGTGAAGGGCAAGAAAATGAAAAACTGTTTTTT	TRBJ1-4	few	TRBV10-3	-
CATSRDSEKLFF	TGTGCCACCAGCAGAGATAGTGAAAAACTGTTTTTT	TRBJ1-4	many	TRBV15	-
CASSYYGLPTGELFF	TGTGCCAGCAGTTACTATGGATTACCAACCGGGGAGCTGTTTTTT	TRBJ2-2	few	TRBV6-2/TRBV6-3	-
CASSQDEVLYNEQFF	TGCGCCAGCAGCCAAGATGAAGTGTTGTACAATGAGCAGTTCTTC	TRBJ2-1	few	TRBV4-1	-
CSVASDTQYF	TGCAGCGTTGCTTCAGATACGCAGTATTTT	TRBJ2-3	-	TRBV29-1	-
CASSPGDLETQYF	TGTGCCAGCAGCCCAGGCGACTTAGAGACCCAGTACTTC	TRBJ2-5	-	TRBV14	-